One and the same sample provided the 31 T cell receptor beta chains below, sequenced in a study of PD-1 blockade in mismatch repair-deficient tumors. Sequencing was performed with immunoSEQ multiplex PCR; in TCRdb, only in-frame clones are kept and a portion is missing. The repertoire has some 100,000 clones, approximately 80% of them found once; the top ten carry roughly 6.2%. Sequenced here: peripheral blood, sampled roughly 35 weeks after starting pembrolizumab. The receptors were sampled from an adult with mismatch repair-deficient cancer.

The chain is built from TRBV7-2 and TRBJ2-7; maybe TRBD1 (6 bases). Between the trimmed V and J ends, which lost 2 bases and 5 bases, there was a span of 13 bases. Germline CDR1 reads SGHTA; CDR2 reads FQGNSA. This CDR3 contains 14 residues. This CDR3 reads CASSLSGTNHEQYF. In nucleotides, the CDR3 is TGTGCCAGCAGCTTATCTGGGACAAACCACGAGCAGTACTTC.

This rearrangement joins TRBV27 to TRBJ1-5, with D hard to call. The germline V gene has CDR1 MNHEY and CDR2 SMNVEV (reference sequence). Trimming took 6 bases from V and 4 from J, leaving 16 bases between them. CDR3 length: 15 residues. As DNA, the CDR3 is TGTGCCAGCAGGTCCGGGTTCTCCGGGAATCAGCCCCAGCATTTT. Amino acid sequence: CASRSGFSGNQPQHF.

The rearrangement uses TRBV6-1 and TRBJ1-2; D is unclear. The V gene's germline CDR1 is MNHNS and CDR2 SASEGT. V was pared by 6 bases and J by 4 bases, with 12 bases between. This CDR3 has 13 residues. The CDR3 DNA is TGTGCCAGCAGGGCCCTTTTGTCCTATGGCTACACCTTC. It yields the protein CASRALLSYGYTF.

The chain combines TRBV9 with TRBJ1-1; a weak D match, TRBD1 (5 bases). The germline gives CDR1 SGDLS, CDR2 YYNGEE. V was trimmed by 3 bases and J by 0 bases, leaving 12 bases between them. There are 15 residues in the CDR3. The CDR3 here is CASSAGGALNTEAFF. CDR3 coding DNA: TGTGCCAGCAGCGCAGGTGGGGCTCTGAACACTGAAGCTTTCTTT.

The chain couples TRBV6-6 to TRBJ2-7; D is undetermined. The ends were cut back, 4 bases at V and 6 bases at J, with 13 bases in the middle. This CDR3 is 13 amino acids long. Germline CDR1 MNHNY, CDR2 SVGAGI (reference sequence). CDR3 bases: TGTGCCAGCAGTTTTGATCCCTTATCCGAGCAGTACTTC. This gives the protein CASSFDPLSEQYF.

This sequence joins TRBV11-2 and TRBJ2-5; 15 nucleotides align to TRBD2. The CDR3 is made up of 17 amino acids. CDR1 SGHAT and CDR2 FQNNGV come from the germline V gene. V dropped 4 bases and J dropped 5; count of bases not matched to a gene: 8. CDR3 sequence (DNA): TGTGCCAGCAGCTCGGGACTAGCGGGAGGAAAGAGGGAGACCCAGTACTTC. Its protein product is CASSSGLAGGKRETQYF. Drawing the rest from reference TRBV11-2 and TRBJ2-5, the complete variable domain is EAGVAQSPRYKIIEKRQSVAFWCNPISGHATLYWYQQILGQGPKLLIQFQNNGVVDDSQLPKDRFSAERLKGVDSTLKIQPAKLEDSAVYLCASSSGLAGGKRETQYFGPGTRLLVL.

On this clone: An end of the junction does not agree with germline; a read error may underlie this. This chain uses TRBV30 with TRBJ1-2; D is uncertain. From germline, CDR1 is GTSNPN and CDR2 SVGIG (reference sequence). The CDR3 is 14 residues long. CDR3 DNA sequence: TGTACCTGGAGGGAGGGATTTACCAACTATGGCTACACCTTC. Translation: CTWREGFTNYGYTF.

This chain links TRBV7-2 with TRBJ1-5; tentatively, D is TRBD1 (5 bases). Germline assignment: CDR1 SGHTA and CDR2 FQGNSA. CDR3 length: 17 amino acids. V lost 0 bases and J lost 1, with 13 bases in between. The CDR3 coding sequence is TGTGCCAGCAGCTTAGCAGGGGAGGGGTGGAGCAATCAGCCCCAGCATTTT. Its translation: CASSLAGEGWSNQPQHF.

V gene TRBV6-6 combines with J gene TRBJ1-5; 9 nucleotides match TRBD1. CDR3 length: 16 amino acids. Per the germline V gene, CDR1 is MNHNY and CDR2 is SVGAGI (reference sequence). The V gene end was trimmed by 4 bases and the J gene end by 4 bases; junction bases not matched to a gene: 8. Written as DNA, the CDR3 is TGTGCCAGCAGTTCCCGGACAGGGGAGGCAAATCAGCCCCAGCATTTT. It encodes CASSSRTGEANQPQHF.

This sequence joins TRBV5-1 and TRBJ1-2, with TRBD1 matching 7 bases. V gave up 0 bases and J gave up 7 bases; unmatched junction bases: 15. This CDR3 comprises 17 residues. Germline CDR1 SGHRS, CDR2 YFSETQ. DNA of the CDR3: TGCGCCAGCAGCTTGGGTTACACCGACAGGGCCGCGGCTGGCTACACCTTC. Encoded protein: CASSLGYTDRAAAGYTF.

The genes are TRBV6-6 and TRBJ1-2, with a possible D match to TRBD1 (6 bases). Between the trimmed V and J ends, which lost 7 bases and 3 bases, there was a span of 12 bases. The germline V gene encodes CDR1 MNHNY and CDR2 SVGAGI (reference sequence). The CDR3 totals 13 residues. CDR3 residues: CASTAAGDYGYTF. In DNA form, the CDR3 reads TGTGCCAGCACCGCAGCAGGGGACTATGGCTACACCTTC.

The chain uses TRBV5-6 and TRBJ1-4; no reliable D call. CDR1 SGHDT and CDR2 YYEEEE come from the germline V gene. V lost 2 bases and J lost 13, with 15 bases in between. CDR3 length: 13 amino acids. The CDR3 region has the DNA TGTGCCAGCAGCTTAATCGGGCAGCAGCGACTGTTTTTT. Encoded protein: CASSLIGQQRLFF.

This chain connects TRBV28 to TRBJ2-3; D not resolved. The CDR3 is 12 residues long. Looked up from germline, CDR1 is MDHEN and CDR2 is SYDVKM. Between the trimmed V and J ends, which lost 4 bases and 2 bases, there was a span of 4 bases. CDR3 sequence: CASSSNTDTQYF. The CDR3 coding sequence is TGTGCCAGCAGTTCCAACACAGATACGCAGTATTTT.

The CDR3 protein is CASSPPAGVYNEQFF. The CDR3 DNA follows: TGTGCCAGCAGCCCACCAGCGGGAGTATACAATGAGCAGTTCTTC. This chain uses TRBV6-5 with TRBJ2-1; 8 nucleotides agree with TRBD2. Germline V CDR1 and CDR2: MNHEY, SVGAGI. The CDR3 sequence is 15 residues long. The V and J ends lost 6 bases and 4 bases, in that order; junction bases with no gene match: 8.

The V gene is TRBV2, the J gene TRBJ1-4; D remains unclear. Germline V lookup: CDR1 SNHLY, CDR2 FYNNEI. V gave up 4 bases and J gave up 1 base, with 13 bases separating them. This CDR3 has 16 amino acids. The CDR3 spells CASSGVGGGTNEKLFF. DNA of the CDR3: TGTGCCAGCAGTGGTGTGGGAGGAGGAACTAATGAAAAACTGTTTTTT.

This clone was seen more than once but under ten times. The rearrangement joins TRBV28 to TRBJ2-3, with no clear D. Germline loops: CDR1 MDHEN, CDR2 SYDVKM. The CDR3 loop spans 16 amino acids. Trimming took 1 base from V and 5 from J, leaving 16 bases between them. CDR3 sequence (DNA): TGTGCCAGCAGTTTATTAGACCGGTCCTCTAAAGATACGCAGTATTTT. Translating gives CASSLLDRSSKDTQYF. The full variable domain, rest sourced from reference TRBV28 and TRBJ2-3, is DVKVTQSSRYLVKRTGEKVFLECVQDMDHENMFWYRQDPGLGLRLIYFSYDVKMKEKGDIPEGYSVSREKKERFSLILESASTNQTSMYLCASSLLDRSSKDTQYFGPGTRLTVL.

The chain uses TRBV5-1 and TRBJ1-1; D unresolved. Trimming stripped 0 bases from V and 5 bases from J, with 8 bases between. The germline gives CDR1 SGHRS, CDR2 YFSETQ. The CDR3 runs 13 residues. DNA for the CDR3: TGCGCCAGCAGCTTGGCCCGTGAGACTGAAGCTTTCTTT. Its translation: CASSLARETEAFF.

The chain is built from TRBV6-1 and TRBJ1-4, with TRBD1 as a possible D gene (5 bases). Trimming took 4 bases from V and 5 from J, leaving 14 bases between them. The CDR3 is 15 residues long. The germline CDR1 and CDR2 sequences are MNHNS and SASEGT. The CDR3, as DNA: TGTGCCAGCAGTGTTGAAAGGGGTGGAAATGAAAAACTGTTTTTT. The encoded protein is CASSVERGGNEKLFF.

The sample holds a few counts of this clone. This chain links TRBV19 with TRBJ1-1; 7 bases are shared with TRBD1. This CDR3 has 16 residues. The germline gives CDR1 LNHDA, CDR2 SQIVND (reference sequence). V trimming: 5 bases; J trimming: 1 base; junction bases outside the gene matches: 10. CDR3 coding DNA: TGTGCCAGTAGTCAAGGTGGGACAGTGTCGAACACTGAAGCTTTCTTT. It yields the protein CASSQGGTVSNTEAFF.

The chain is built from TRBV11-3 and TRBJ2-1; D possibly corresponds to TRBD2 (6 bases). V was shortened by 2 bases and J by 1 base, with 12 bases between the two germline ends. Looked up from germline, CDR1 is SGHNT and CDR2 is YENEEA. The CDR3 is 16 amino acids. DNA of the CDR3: TGTGCCAGCAGCTTATCCGGAGGGACGTCCTACAATGAGCAGTTCTTC. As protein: CASSLSGGTSYNEQFF.

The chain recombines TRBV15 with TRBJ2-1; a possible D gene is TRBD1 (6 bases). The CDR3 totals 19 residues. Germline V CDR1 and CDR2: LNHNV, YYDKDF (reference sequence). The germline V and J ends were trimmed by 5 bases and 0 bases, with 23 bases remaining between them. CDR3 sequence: CATSEPGTQIRDSYNEQFF. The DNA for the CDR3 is TGTGCCACCAGCGAGCCCGGGACACAGATCAGGGACTCCTACAATGAGCAGTTCTTC.

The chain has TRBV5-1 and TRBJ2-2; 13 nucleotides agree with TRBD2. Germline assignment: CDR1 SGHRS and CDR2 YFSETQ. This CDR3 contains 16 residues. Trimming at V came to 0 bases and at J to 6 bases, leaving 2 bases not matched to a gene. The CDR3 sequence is CASSLVGLAGSGELFF. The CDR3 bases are TGCGCCAGCAGCTTGGTGGGACTAGCGGGATCCGGGGAGCTGTTTTTT.

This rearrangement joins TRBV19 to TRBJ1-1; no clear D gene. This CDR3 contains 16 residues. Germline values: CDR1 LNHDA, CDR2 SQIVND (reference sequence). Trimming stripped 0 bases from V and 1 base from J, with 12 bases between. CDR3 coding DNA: TGTGCCAGTAGTATAGACAGAAAGAAACGGAACACTGAAGCTTTCTTT. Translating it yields CASSIDRKKRNTEAFF.

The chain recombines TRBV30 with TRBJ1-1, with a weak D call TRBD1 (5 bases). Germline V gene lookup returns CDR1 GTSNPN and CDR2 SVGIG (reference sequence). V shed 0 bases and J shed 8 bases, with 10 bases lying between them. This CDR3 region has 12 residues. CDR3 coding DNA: TGTGCCTGGAGTGTACTGGGGGACGAAGCTTTCTTT. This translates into CAWSVLGDEAFF.

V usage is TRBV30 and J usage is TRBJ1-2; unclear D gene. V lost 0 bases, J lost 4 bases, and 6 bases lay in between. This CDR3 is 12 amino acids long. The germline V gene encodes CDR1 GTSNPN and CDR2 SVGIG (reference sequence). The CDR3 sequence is CAWSVGIYGYTF. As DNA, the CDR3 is TGTGCCTGGAGTGTAGGCATCTATGGCTACACCTTC.

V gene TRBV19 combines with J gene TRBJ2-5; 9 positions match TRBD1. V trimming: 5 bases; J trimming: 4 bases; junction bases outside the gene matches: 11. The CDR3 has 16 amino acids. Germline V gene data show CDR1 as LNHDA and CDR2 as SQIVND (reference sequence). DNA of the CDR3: TGTGCCAGTAGTCCATTACGGCCGGGACAGGGAGAGACCCAGTACTTC. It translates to CASSPLRPGQGETQYF.

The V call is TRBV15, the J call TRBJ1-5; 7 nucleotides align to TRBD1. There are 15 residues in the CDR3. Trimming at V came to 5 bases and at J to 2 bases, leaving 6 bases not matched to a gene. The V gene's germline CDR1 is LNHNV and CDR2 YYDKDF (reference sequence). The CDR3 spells CATSEQTGRNQPQHF. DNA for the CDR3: TGTGCCACCAGCGAACAGACAGGGCGCAATCAGCCCCAGCATTTT.

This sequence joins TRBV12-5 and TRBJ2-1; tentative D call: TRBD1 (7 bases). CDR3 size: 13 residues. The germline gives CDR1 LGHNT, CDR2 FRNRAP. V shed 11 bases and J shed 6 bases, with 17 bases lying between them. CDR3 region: CALRDQGGNEQFF. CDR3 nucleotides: TGTGCTCTACGAGACCAGGGGGGCAATGAGCAGTTCTTC. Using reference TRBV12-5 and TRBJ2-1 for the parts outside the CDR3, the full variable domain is DARVTQTPRHKVTEMGQEVTMRCQPILGHNTVFWYRQTMMQGLELLAYFRNRAPLDDSGMPKDRFSAEMPDATLATLKIQPSEPRDSAVYFCALRDQGGNEQFFGPGTRLTVL.

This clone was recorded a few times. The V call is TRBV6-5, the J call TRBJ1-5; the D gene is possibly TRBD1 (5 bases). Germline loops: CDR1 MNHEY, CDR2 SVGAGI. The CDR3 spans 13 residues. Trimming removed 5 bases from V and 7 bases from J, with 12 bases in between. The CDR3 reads CASSEGVGQPQHF. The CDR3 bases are TGTGCCAGCAGTGAAGGGGTTGGGCAGCCCCAGCATTTT.

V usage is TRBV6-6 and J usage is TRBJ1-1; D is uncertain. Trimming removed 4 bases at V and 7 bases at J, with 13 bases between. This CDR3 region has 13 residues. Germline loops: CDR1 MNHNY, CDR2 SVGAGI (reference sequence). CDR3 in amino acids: CASSSGELIEAFF. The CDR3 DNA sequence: TGTGCCAGCAGTTCTGGGGAACTGATTGAAGCTTTCTTT.

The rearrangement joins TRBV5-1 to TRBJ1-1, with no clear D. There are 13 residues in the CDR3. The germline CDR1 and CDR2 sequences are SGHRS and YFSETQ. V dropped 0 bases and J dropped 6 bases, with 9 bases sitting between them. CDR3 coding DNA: TGCGCCAGCAGCTTGGAGGTGGTCTCTGAAGCTTTCTTT. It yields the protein CASSLEVVSEAFF.